This T cell receptor beta chain derives from a study of blood T cell repertoires in COVID-19. Study context: The samples span acute and convalescent COVID-19 from the United States, Italy and Spain.

The repertoire was sequenced with immunoSEQ multiplex PCR; TCRdb's copy has only in-frame clones and lacks some. The repertoire holds about 70,000 clones, with just over 90% as singletons. V was cut by 5 bases and J by 2 bases, with 2 bases left in between. The CDR3 is 11 amino acids. The chain carries TRBV12-3 or TRBV12-4 and TRBJ2-3; D is uncertain. The material sequenced was peripheral blood. This clonotype was sampled from a man aged 45-65 years with COVID-19, enrolled during active disease. Here the CDR3 DNA reads TGTGCCAGCAGTCACACAGATACGCAGTATTTT. Protein product: CASSHTDTQYF.